Listed here are 24 T cell receptor beta chains from one sample, sequenced in a study of T-cell reconstitution after alpha-beta-depleted transplantation in children. For TCRbeta, the library was prepared with unique molecular identifiers. Via MiXCR, TCRdb re-called the PCR reads, giving one row per CDR3 protein. The sample holds approximately 170,000 distinct CDR3 sequences, 11% seen once. The sequencing here drew on PBMCs, taken before TCRalphabeta/CD19-depleted stem cell transplant. The receptors were gathered from a boy aged 2 to 9 with acute myeloid leukemia, due to receive a stem cell transplant.

Details on this clonotype: The conserved closing phenylalanine or tryptophan is absent in this CDR3, likely reflecting a read error. The DNA is omitted, as the CDR3 cannot be located on it reliably, and the CDR3 follows TCRdb's listing. The chain is built from TRBV18 and TRBJ2-7; the table's TRBD2 call for D was not verified on the DNA. The CDR3 has 12 amino acids, counting both end residues. Per germline, CDR1 KGHSH and CDR2 LQKENI. The CDR3 is CASSSERTSGFI.

This clonotype was seen a handful of times. The junction differs from germline at one of its ends, possibly a read error. V gene TRBV20-1 combines with J gene TRBJ2-6; D is possibly TRBD1 or TRBD2 (7 bases each). The CDR3 totals 13 residues. CDR1 DFQATT and CDR2 SNEGSKA come from the germline V gene (reference sequence). The DNA for the CDR3 is TGCAGTGCTAGAGATCGGGGAGGGGGACAGTGGTCTTTC. Its protein is CSARDRGGGQWSF.

The rearrangement links TRBV5-4 to TRBJ2-1; 10 nucleotides agree with TRBD1. The length of the CDR3 is 15 residues. Germline loops: CDR1 SGHNT, CDR2 YYREEE (reference sequence). Germline trimming cut 0 bases from V and 6 bases from J; bases unmatched to any gene: 3. CDR3 amino acids: CASSLGQGAGNEQFF. The CDR3 nucleotides read TGTGCCAGCAGCTTGGGACAGGGGGCGGGCAATGAGCAGTTCTTC. The variable domain in full, with the rest retrieved from reference TRBV5-4 and TRBJ2-1, is ETGVTQSPTHLIKTRGQQVTLRCSSQSGHNTVSWYQQALGQGPQFIFQYYREEENGRGNFPPRFSGLQFPNYSSELNVNALELDDSALYLCASSLGQGAGNEQFFGPGTRLTVL.

This clonotype was detected a few times. J is TRBJ1-6 and V is TRBV3-1; D possibly corresponds to TRBD1 (6 bases). The V end was cut by 7 bases, the J end by 7 bases, with 23 bases between. CDR1 and CDR2 from the germline V gene are LGHDT and YNNKEL (reference sequence). The CDR3 sequence is 17 residues long. CDR3 region: CASTLYSAPRGNSPLHF. The CDR3, as DNA: TGTGCCAGCACCCTTTACTCTGCTCCGAGGGGGAATTCACCCCTCCACTTT.

The table lists this clonotype with many counts. The CDR3 DNA sequence: TGTGCCAGCAGCTTTCATGGGGGACAAGAGACCCAGTACTTC. Translating it yields CASSFHGGQETQYF. The chain couples TRBV5-6 to TRBJ2-5; D may match TRBD1 or TRBD2 (5 bases each). V lost 2 bases to trimming and J lost 2 bases, with 10 bases between them. The CDR3 spans 14 residues. CDR1 SGHDT and CDR2 YYEEEE come from the germline V gene.

This clonotype showed up many times. The genes are TRBV7-9 and TRBJ2-7; D possibly uses TRBD1 or TRBD2 (7 bases each). From germline, CDR1 is SEHNR and CDR2 FQNEAQ (reference sequence). Between the trimmed V and J ends, which lost 5 bases and 4 bases, there was a span of 18 bases. This CDR3 region has 15 residues. The CDR3 nucleotides are TGTGCCAGCAGCCACCCTGACAGGGAGGGGTACGAGCAGTACGTC. As protein: CASSHPDREGYEQYV.

This clonotype was counted at least ten times. One end of the junction fails to match germline, which may point to a read error. V gene TRBV12-3 or TRBV12-4 combines with J gene TRBJ2-5; D gene uncertain. The CDR3 sequence is 14 residues long. CDR3 bases: TGTGCCAGCAGTTCCAACCCCCGACAAGCGACCCAGTACTTC. Translation: CASSSNPRQATQYF.

This clonotype was seen many times. The chain carries TRBV6-5 and TRBJ2-2, with TRBD2 matching 12 bases. Germline V gene lookup returns CDR1 MNHEY and CDR2 SVGAGI. This CDR3 contains 18 residues. With 2 bases clipped from V and 5 bases from J, the junction kept 9 bases outside the gene matches. The CDR3 nucleotides read TGTGCCAGCAGTTACCCCAGACTAGCGGGAGAGGGGACCGGGGAGCTGTTTTTT. Residues: CASSYPRLAGEGTGELFF.

This clonotype was recorded many times. The rearrangement links TRBV14 to TRBJ2-7; TRBD2 matches 10 bases. The CDR3 extends over 15 amino acids. Germline CDR1 is SGHDN and CDR2 is FVKESK. With 4 bases clipped from V and 4 bases from J, the junction kept 7 bases outside the gene matches. This chain's CDR3 is CASSRRTSGVYEQYF. CDR3 sequence (DNA): TGTGCCAGCAGCCGCCGGACTAGCGGCGTGTACGAGCAGTACTTC.

V and J are TRBV12-5 and TRBJ2-2, with D uncertain. This CDR3 spans 13 amino acids. In germline, CDR1 is LGHNT, CDR2 FRNRAP. CDR3 nucleotide sequence: TGTGTCAGTGGAACGGACGTCACCGGGGAGCTGTTTTTT. It translates to CVSGTDVTGELFF.

This clonotype was counted at least ten times. The V and J genes are TRBV5-5 and TRBJ2-2; D may be TRBD1 (5 bases). Per germline, CDR1 SGHKS and CDR2 YYEKEE (reference sequence). Trimming stripped 4 bases from V and 0 bases from J, with 10 bases between. The CDR3 consists of 15 residues. The CDR3 is CASSLQDANTGELFF. The DNA of the CDR3 is TGTGCCAGCAGCCTACAGGATGCGAACACCGGGGAGCTGTTTTTT.

The V gene is TRBV7-6, the J gene TRBJ2-3; 7 bases are a match to TRBD2. The trim removed 5 bases at V and 3 bases at J, leaving 14 bases unmatched. The CDR3 runs to 17 residues. CDR1 is SGHVS, CDR2 FNYEAQ, per germline. For the CDR3, the DNA is TGTGCCAGCAGCCCAAGGACTAGGGAGGGCCCAACAGATACGCAGTATTTT. It is translated as CASSPRTREGPTDTQYF. The full variable domain, with the rest looked up from reference TRBV7-6 and TRBJ2-3, is GAGVSQSPRYKVTKRGQDVALRCDPISGHVSLYWYRQALGQGPEFLTYFNYEAQQDKSGLPNDRFSAERPEGSISTLTIQRTEQRDSAMYRCASSPRTREGPTDTQYFGPGTRLTVL.

The chain is built from TRBV19 and TRBJ2-5; weak D call: TRBD1 (6 bases). The CDR3 has 14 amino acids. Trimming cost V 4 bases and J 2 bases, with 11 bases left between them. The germline V gene has CDR1 LNHDA and CDR2 SQIVND (reference sequence). CDR3 bases: TGTGCCAGTAGTAGGACAGCTAGACAAGAGACCCAGTACTTC. Translating gives CASSRTARQETQYF.

This clonotype was counted ten times or more. The chain joins TRBV29-1 to TRBJ2-5; TRBD1 matches 9 bases. Germline CDR1 reads SQVTM; CDR2 reads ANQGSEA. This CDR3 spans 14 amino acids. The V and J ends lost 7 bases and 0 bases, in that order; junction bases with no gene match: 6. CDR3 bases: TGCAGCGCAAAAACAGGGGGCAACCAAGAGACCCAGTACTTC. Its translation: CSAKTGGNQETQYF. Complete variable domain (other parts from reference TRBV29-1 and TRBJ2-5): SAVISQKPSRDICQRGTSLTIQCQVDSQVTMMFWYRQQPGQSLTLIATANQGSEATYESGFVIDKFPISRPNLTFSTLTVSNMSPEDSSIYLCSAKTGGNQETQYFGPGTRLLVL.

As to this clonotype: A read error may produce the germline difference seen at one junction end. The rearrangement links TRBV28 to TRBJ2-5, with D possibly TRBD2 on 5 matching bases. CDR1 is MDHEN, CDR2 SYDVKM, per germline. This CDR3 comprises 15 residues. The chain's CDR3 is CASSLLAGGQEPQYF. The CDR3 DNA reads TGTGCCAGCAGTTTATTGGCGGGCGGGCAAGAGCCCCAGTACTTC.

This clonotype has at least ten counts. CDR3 sequence reads: CASSQRQGWDEQFF. In nucleotides, the CDR3 is TGTGCCAGCAGCCAAAGGCAGGGGTGGGATGAGCAGTTCTTC. The chain combines TRBV14 with TRBJ2-1, with D tentatively TRBD1 (6 bases). The CDR3 consists of 14 residues. Germline V CDR1 and CDR2: SGHDN, FVKESK. Trimming cost V 2 bases and J 8 bases, with 13 bases left between them.

This clonotype has a count of ten or more. V and J are TRBV7-9 and TRBJ2-2; 8 bases map to TRBD2. CDR1 and CDR2 (germline): SEHNR, FQNEAQ (reference sequence). J gave up 0 bases and V 3 bases, and 3 bases lay outside the gene matches. CDR3 size: 16 residues. The CDR3 DNA sequence: TGTGCCAGCAGCTTGGGTAGCGGGGCGAACACCGGGGAGCTGTTTTTT. It is translated as CASSLGSGANTGELFF.

This clonotype came up many times. The V and J genes are TRBV12-3 or TRBV12-4 and TRBJ2-1; a weak D match, TRBD1 (6 bases). V gave up 3 bases and J gave up 4 bases, with 13 bases separating them. The CDR3 runs to 15 residues. The CDR3 bases are TGTGCCAGCAGTTTTGTCACAGGGAGTTACAATGAGCAGTTCTTC. Its translation is CASSFVTGSYNEQFF.

This clonotype was seen many times. The rearrangement uses TRBV7-2 and TRBJ2-3; D is possibly TRBD1 or TRBD2 (5 bases each). The germline V gene has CDR1 SGHTA and CDR2 FQGNSA. Between the trimmed V and J ends, which lost 0 bases and 3 bases, there was a span of 16 bases. The CDR3 spans 17 residues. The CDR3 loop reads CASSLALFGAGTDTQYF. The CDR3 DNA reads TGTGCCAGCAGCTTAGCCCTGTTCGGGGCCGGGACAGATACGCAGTATTTT.

The V and J genes are TRBV7-6 and TRBJ2-5, with TRBD2 as a possible D gene (6 bases). Per the germline V gene, CDR1 is SGHVS and CDR2 is FNYEAQ. This CDR3 is 14 amino acids long. Between the trimmed V and J ends, which lost 3 bases and 5 bases, there was a span of 13 bases. The CDR3 loop reads CASSLAGIGETQYF. In nucleotides, the CDR3 is TGTGCCAGCAGCTTGGCGGGGATAGGGGAGACCCAGTACTTC.

This clonotype was seen at least ten times. The CDR3, as DNA: TGTGCCACCAGTGACCCGGGACAGGAGAACACAGATACGCAGTATTTT. Encoded protein: CATSDPGQENTDTQYF. The rearrangement joins TRBV24-1 to TRBJ2-3, with 8 bases lining up with TRBD1. J was trimmed by 2 bases and V by 4 bases; bases with no gene match: 7. Per the germline V gene, CDR1 is KGHDR and CDR2 is SFDVKD. This CDR3 has 16 amino acids.

This clonotype was counted at least ten times. V usage is TRBV18 and J usage is TRBJ1-2, with 7 nucleotides matching TRBD1. Per the germline V gene, CDR1 is KGHSH and CDR2 is LQKENI. With V trimmed by 0 bases and J by 8 bases, 9 bases remained unmatched. The CDR3 is made up of 15 amino acids. The CDR3 region has the DNA TGTGCCAGCTCACCACCGACAGGGCCAGGGATCGGCTACACCTTC. It encodes CASSPPTGPGIGYTF.

The sample holds many counts of this clonotype. This chain links TRBV20-1 with TRBJ1-2, with D possibly being TRBD1 (5 bases). V was trimmed by 6 bases and J by 4 bases, leaving 15 bases between them. Germline CDR1 DFQATT, CDR2 SNEGSKA (reference sequence). CDR3 length: 13 amino acids. This chain's CDR3 is CSALDSVVYGYTF. In nucleotides, the CDR3 is TGCAGTGCCCTTGACAGCGTAGTCTATGGCTACACCTTC.

The chain employs TRBV5-1 and TRBJ2-4; TRBD1 agrees at 8 bases. Losses at the gene ends were 0 bases for V and 7 bases for J; bases not matched to a gene: 6. CDR1 and CDR2 (germline): SGHRS, YFSETQ. The CDR3 extends over 15 amino acids. In DNA form, the CDR3 reads TGCGCCAGCAGCTTGGGGGCAGGGGGCCGGAACATTCAGTACTTC. Translating it yields CASSLGAGGRNIQYF.